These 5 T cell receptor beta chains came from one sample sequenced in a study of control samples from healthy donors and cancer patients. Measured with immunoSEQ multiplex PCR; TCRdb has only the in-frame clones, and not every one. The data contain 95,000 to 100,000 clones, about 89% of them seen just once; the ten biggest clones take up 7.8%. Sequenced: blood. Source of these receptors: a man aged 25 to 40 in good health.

The CDR3 nucleotides read TGTGCCAGCAGCTGGACTAGTTTGGAGACCCAGTACTTC. Amino acid sequence: CASSWTSLETQYF. This chain links TRBV7-9 with TRBJ2-5, with 7 bases aligning to TRBD2. The V and J ends lost 4 bases and 5 bases, in that order; junction bases with no gene match: 4. The length of the CDR3 is 13 residues. The V gene's germline CDR1 is SEHNR and CDR2 FQNEAQ (reference sequence).

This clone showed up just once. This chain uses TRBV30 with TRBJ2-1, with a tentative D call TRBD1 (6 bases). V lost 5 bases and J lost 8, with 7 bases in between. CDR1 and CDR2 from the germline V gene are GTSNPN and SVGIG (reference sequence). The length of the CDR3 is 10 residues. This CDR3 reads CAWGGYEQFF. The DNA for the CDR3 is TGTGCCTGGGGGGGCTATGAGCAGTTCTTC.

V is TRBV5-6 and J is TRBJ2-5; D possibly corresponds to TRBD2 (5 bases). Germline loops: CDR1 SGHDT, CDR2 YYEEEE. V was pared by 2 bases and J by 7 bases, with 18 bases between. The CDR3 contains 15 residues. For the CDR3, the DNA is TGTGCCAGCAGCTTCAGGACGGGGTCCGGTGTGACCCAGTACTTC. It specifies CASSFRTGSGVTQYF.

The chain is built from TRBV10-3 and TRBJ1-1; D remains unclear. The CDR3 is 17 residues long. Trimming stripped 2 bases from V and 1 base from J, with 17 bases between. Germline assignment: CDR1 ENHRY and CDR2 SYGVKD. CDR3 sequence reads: CAISEPFTTLENTEAFF. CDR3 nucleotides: TGTGCCATCAGTGAGCCGTTTACTACCCTAGAGAACACTGAAGCTTTCTTT.

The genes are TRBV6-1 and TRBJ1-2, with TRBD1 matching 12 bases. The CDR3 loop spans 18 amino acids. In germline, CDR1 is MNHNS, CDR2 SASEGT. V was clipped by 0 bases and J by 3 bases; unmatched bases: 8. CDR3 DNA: TGTGCCAGCAGTGAAGCGCCGGGACAGGGGGCCGCGTACTATGGCTACACCTTC. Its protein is CASSEAPGQGAAYYGYTF.